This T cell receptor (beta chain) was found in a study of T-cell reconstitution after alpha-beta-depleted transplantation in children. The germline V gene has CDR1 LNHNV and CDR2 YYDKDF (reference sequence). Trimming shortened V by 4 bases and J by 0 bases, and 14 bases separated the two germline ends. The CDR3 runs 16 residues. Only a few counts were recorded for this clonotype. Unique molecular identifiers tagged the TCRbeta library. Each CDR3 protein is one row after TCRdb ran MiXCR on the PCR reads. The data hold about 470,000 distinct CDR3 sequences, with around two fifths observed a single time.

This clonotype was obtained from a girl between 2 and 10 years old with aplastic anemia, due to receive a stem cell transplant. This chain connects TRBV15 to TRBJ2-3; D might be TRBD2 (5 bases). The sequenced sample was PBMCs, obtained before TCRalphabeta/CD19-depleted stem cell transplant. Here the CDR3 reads CATSMLGLLSTDTQYF. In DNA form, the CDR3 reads TGTGCCACCAGCATGCTTGGACTTCTTAGCACAGATACGCAGTATTTT. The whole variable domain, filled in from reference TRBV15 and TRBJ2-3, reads DAMVIQNPRYQVTQFGKPVTLSCSQTLNHNVMYWYQQKSSQAPKLLFHYYDKDFNNEADTPDNFQSRRPNTSFCFLDIRSPGLGDTAMYLCATSMLGLLSTDTQYFGPGTRLTVL.